This is a list of T cell receptor beta chains from one sample in a study of fetal regulatory T cell absence and autoimmunity. Assay used: immunoSEQ multiplex PCR; TCRdb lists only in-frame clones, some missing. The table lists around 100,000 clones, roughly 70% of them singletons. Specimen: pancreas tissue. The receptor source for this set is a male donor with IPEX syndrome. Both conserved end residues are part of each CDR3. The order of the fields is J gene, D gene, V gene, clone size, CDR3 DNA, CDR3 protein. D genes are given only for firm matches. Size tells how often a clone was seen (once, few, many) or the class of an expanded clone, and some rows leave it out.

TRBJ2-7 | . | TRBV18 | . | TGTGCCAGCTCACGGATGACAGTTCCCCAAAGGGGGTACGAGCAGTACTTC | CASSRMTVPQRGYEQYF
TRBJ1-6 | . | TRBV27 | . | TGTGCCAGCAGTCGGCGGCAATCACCCCTCCACTTT | CASSRRQSPLHF
TRBJ1-1 | . | TRBV6-5 | . | TGTGCCAGCAGTTACTCGATGAACACTGAAGCTTTCTTT | CASSYSMNTEAFF
TRBJ1-4 | . | TRBV5-1 | . | TGCGCCAGCAGCTCCGACAGTCATAATGAAAAACTGTTTTTT | CASSSDSHNEKLFF
TRBJ2-7 | TRBD2 | TRBV6-1 | once | TGTGCCAGCAGTCGCCTTAGCGGGGGGGCCTACGAGCAGTACTTC | CASSRLSGGAYEQYF
TRBJ1-1 | . | TRBV7-9 | . | TGTGCCAGCAGCCGCGACCCCGGCGGGGACACTGAAGCTTTCTTT | CASSRDPGGDTEAFF
TRBJ2-3 | TRBD2 | TRBV2 | . | TGTGCCAGCAGTCAGCCCACTAGCGGGCTGCGCACAGATACGCAGTATTTT | CASSQPTSGLRTDTQYF
TRBJ2-2 | TRBD2 | TRBV6-9 | . | TGTGCCAGACCGGGACTAGAGTATACCGGGGAGCTGTTTTTT | CARPGLEYTGELFF
TRBJ1-6 | . | TRBV25-1 | . | TGTGCCATCGCGACAAGGCAGGTCGATAATTCACCCCTCCACTTT | CAIATRQVDNSPLHF
TRBJ1-1 | TRBD1 | TRBV19 | . | TGTGCCACCAAAGGACAGGGGGCCACTGAAGCTTTCTTT | CATKGQGATEAFF
TRBJ2-7 | . | TRBV11-3 | . | TGTGCCAGCAGCTTAGGACTAGAAAATACCTACGAGCAGTACTTC | CASSLGLENTYEQYF
TRBJ2-7 | TRBD1 | TRBV5-1 | . | TGCGCCAGCAGCTTGGTAGGGGGCTGGAACGAGCAGTACTTC | CASSLVGGWNEQYF
TRBJ1-1 | . | TRBV5-6 | . | TGTGCCAGCAGCTTGGTAACAGGGCGTACTGAAGCTTTCTTT | CASSLVTGRTEAFF
TRBJ1-2 | . | TRBV27 | once | TGTGCCAGCAGTTTTTCAGCCGGGTCGTCGAACTATGGCTACACCTTC | CASSFSAGSSNYGYTF
TRBJ2-3 | . | TRBV7-9 | few | TGTGCCAGCAGCTTAGGAAGGGCAGATACGCAGTATTTT | CASSLGRADTQYF
TRBJ2-3 | TRBD2 | TRBV10-3 | . | TGTGCCATCAGTGAGTCGCGCGGGAGGGCCCTCGGCACAGATACGCAGTATTTT | CAISESRGRALGTDTQYF
TRBJ1-2 | . | TRBV5-1 | . | TGCGCCAGCAGCTTAGAAGGGGTCGGCGGCTACACCTTC | CASSLEGVGGYTF
TRBJ2-5 | TRBD2 | TRBV4-1 | once | TGCGCCAGCAGCCAAGTGGGACTAGCGGGAGGCGGGGAGACCCAGTACTTC | CASSQVGLAGGGETQYF
TRBJ1-2 | . | TRBV18 | . | TGTGCCAGCTCACCACGCACCGGGACGCCTATGGGGGGCTACACCTTC | CASSPRTGTPMGGYTF
TRBJ2-4 | TRBD2 | TRBV28 | . | TGTGCCAGCAGTTTAGCGGGGGGGACGGCCAAAAACATTCAGTACTTC | CASSLAGGTAKNIQYF
TRBJ2-1 | . | TRBV21-1 | . | TGTGCCAGCAGCAAAACTAGCGGGGGGTACAATGAGCAGTTCTTC | CASSKTSGGYNEQFF
TRBJ1-2 | . | TRBV6-5 | . | TGTGCCAGCAGTTACTCGGTGGACTATGGCTACACCTTC | CASSYSVDYGYTF
TRBJ2-7 | . | TRBV6-1 | once | TGTGCCAGCAGTGCAACCACTAGATATATTTACGAGCAGTACTTC | CASSATTRYIYEQYF
TRBJ1-5 | . | TRBV6-1 | once | TGTGCCAGCAGTGAGACCGCGGACGTGGGCAATCAGCCCCAGCATTTT | CASSETADVGNQPQHF
TRBJ1-4 | TRBD1 | TRBV7-9 | once | TGTGCCAGCAGCTTAAGGACAGGGGACGAAAAACTGTTTTTT | CASSLRTGDEKLFF
TRBJ1-1 | TRBD1 | TRBV6-5 | . | TGTGCCAGCAGTTTGGGACAGGGGATGAACACTGAAGCTTTCTTT | CASSLGQGMNTEAFF
TRBJ1-2 | TRBD1 | TRBV10-3 | once | TGTGCCATCAGTCCCGGGACAGGGAAGGATGGCTACACCTTC | CAISPGTGKDGYTF
TRBJ2-7 | . | TRBV14 | . | TGTGCCAGCAGCCTGAGGGCGAACGAGCAGTACTTC | CASSLRANEQYF
TRBJ2-3 | . | TRBV7-6 | few | TGTGCCAGCAGCTTAGGGACTAGCACAGATACGCAGTATTTT | CASSLGTSTDTQYF
TRBJ1-5 | . | TRBV27 | . | TGTGCCAGCAGTTTATGGGGGAATCAGCCCCAGCATTTT | CASSLWGNQPQHF
TRBJ2-5 | TRBD1 | TRBV10-2 | . | TGCGCCAGCAGTGAGGCGGACAGGGGAGAGACCCAGTACTTC | CASSEADRGETQYF
TRBJ1-2 | . | TRBV14 | . | TGTGCCAGCAGCCAAAGGCGAGAGGGCGGCTACACCTTC | CASSQRREGGYTF
TRBJ1-3 | . | TRBV4-1 | . | TGCGCCAGCAGCTTAATAGACCCGGACACCATATATTTT | CASSLIDPDTIYF
TRBJ2-7 | TRBD1 | TRBV11-3 | . | TGTGCCAGCAGCCCCCGACAGGGGGGCTACGAGCAGTACTTC | CASSPRQGGYEQYF
TRBJ2-7 | TRBD2 | TRBV7-2 | . | TGTGCCAGCAGCTTATCACTAGCGGTCTACGAGCAGTACTTC | CASSLSLAVYEQYF
TRBJ2-1 | . | TRBV6-8 | . | TGTGCCAGCAGCGGTGACAATGAGCAGTTCTTC | CASSGDNEQFF
TRBJ2-2 | . | TRBV11-2 | few | TGTGCCAGCAGCTTAGATCTGGGCACCGGGGAGCTGTTTTTT | CASSLDLGTGELFF
TRBJ2-1 | . | TRBV27 | . | TGTGCCAGCAGCGACGGAAGCTCCTACAATGAGCAGTTCTTC | CASSDGSSYNEQFF
TRBJ2-2 | . | TRBV5-1 | . | TGCGCCAGCAGCTTGGGAAACACCGGGGAGCTGTTTTTT | CASSLGNTGELFF
TRBJ2-5 | . | TRBV27 | few | TGTGCCAGCAGTTCGTCACAGTTCCAAAGGGGAGAGACCCAGTACTTC | CASSSSQFQRGETQYF
TRBJ1-5 | . | TRBV10-1 | few | TGCGCCAGCAAGAGGCAGCACAATCAGCCCCAGCATTTT | CASKRQHNQPQHF
TRBJ1-4 | TRBD1 | TRBV7-9 | . | TGTGCCAGCAGTTCTACAGGGGCAACTAATGAAAAACTGTTTTTT | CASSSTGATNEKLFF